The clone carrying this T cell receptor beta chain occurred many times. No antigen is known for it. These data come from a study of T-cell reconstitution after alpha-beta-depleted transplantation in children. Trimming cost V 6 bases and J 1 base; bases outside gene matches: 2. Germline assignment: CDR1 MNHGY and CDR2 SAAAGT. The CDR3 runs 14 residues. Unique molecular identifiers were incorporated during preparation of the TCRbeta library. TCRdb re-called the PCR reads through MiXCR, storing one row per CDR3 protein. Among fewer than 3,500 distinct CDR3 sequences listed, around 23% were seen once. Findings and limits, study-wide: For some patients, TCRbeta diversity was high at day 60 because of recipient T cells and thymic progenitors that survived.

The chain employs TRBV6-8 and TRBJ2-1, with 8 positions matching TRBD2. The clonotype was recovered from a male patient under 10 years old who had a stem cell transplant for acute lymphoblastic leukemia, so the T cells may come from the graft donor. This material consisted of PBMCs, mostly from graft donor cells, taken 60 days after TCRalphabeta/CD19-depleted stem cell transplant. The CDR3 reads CASRAGVSYNEQFF. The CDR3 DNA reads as TGTGCCAGCAGAGCGGGAGTTTCCTACAATGAGCAGTTCTTC.